This T cell receptor (beta chain) was documented in a study of OX40 agonist ivuxolimab in advanced cancers. Study background: The dose of intravenous ivuxolimab that patients received every 2 weeks ranged from 0.01 to 10 mg/kg.

Sampling of blood occurred at baseline, cycle 4 day 1, and cycle 7 day 1. The protocol was immunoSEQ multiplex PCR, while the TCRdb copy is restricted to in-frame clones and leaves out a portion. The sample consists of around 76,000 clones, about 82% of them appearing once. This CDR3 comprises 16 residues. The germline V gene has CDR1 KGHSH and CDR2 LQKENI. V shed 4 bases and J 3 bases; nucleotides not matched to a gene: 7. The sample in question was CD4+ or CD8+ T cells sorted from blood, obtained in a trial of the OX40 agonist ivuxolimab. The V call is TRBV18, the J call TRBJ2-3, with 10 bases identical to TRBD2. The source of this sequence is an adult with an advanced solid tumor such as melanoma, head and neck, liver or kidney cancer. This CDR3 reads CASSRSSGSLTDTQYF. The CDR3 DNA reads as TGTGCCAGCTCACGTTCTAGCGGGAGTTTAACAGATACGCAGTATTTT.